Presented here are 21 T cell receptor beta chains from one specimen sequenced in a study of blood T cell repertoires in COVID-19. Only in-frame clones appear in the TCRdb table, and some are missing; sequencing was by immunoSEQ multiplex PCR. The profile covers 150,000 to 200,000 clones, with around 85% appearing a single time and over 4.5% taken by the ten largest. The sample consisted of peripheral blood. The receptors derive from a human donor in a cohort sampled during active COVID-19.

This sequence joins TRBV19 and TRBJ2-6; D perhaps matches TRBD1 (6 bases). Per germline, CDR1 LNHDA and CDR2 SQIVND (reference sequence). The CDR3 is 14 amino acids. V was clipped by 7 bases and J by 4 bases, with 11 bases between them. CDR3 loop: CASTPGVGANVLTF. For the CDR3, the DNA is TGTGCCAGTACCCCAGGGGTGGGGGCCAACGTCCTGACTTTC.

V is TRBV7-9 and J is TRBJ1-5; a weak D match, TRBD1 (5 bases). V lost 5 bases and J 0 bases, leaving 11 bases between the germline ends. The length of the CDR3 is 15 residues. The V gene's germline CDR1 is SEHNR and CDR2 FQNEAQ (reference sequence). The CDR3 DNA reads TGTGCCAGCAGCCAAACAGGAGATAGCAATCAGCCCCAGCATTTT. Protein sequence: CASSQTGDSNQPQHF.

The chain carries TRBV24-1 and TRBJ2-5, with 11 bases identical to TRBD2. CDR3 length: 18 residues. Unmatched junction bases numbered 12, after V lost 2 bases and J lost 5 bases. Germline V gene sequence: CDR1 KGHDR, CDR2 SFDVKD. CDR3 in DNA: TGTGCCACCAGTGATTCTAGGGCTAGCGGGAGGTCATGGGAGACCCAGTACTTC. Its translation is CATSDSRASGRSWETQYF.

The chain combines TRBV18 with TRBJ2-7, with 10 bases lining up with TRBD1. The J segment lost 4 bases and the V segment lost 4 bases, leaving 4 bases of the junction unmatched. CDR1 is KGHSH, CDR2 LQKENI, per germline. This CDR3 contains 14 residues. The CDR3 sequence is CASSRDRGPYEQYF. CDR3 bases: TGTGCCAGCTCACGCGACAGGGGGCCATACGAGCAGTACTTC.

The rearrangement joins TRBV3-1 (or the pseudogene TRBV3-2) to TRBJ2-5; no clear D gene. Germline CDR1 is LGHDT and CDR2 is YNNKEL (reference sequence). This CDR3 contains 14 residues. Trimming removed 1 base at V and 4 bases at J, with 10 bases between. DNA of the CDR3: TGTGCCAGCAGCCAAGCGCAGATTCTAGAGACCCAGTACTTC. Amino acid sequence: CASSQAQILETQYF.

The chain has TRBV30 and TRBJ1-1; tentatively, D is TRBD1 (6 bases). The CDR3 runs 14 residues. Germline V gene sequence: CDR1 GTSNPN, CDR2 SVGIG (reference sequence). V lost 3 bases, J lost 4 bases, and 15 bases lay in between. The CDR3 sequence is CAWRRTVTSTEAFF. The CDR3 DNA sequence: TGTGCCTGGAGGCGGACAGTAACAAGCACTGAAGCTTTCTTT. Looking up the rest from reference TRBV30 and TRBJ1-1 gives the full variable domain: SQTIHQWPATLVQPVGSPLSLECTVEGTSNPNLYWYRQAAGRGLQLLFYSVGIGQISSEVPQNLSASRPQDRQFILSSKKLLLSDSGFYLCAWRRTVTSTEAFFGQGTRLTVV.

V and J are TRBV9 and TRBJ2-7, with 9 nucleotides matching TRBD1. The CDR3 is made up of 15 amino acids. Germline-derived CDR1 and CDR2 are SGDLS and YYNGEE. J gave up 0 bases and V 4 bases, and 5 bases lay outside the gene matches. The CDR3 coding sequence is TGTGCCAGCAGCACGGGACAGGGAAGCTCCTACGAGCAGTACTTC. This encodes CASSTGQGSSYEQYF.

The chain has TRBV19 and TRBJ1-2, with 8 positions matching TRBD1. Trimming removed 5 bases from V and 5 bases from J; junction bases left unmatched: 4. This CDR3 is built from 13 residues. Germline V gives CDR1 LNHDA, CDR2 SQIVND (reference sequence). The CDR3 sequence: CASSPRTGYGYTF. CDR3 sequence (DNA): TGTGCCAGTAGTCCGCGGACAGGGTATGGCTACACCTTC.

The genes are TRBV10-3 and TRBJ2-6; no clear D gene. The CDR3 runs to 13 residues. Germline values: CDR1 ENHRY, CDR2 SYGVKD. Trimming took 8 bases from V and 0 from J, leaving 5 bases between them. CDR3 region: CAIEASGANVLTF. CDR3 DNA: TGTGCCATCGAGGCCTCTGGGGCCAACGTCCTGACTTTC.

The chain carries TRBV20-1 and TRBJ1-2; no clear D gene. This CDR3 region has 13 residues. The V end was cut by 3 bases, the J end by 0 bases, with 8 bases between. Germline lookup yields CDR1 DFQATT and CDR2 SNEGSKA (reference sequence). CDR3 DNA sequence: TGCAGTGCTAGTGGGTTAGCTAACTATGGCTACACCTTC. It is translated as CSASGLANYGYTF.

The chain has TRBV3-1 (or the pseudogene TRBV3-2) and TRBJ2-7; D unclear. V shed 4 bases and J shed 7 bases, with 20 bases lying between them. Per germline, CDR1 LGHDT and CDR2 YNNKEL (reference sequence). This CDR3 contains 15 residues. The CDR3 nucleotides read TGTGCCAGCAGCCCGGCTCCGCCGACATATAAAGAGCAGTACTTC. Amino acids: CASSPAPPTYKEQYF.

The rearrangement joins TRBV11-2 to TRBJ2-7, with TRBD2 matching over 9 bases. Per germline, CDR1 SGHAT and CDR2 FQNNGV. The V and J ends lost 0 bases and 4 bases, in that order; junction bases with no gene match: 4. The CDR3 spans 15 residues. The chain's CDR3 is CASSLDLTSGYEQYF. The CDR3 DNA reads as TGTGCCAGCAGCTTAGATTTGACTAGCGGATACGAGCAGTACTTC.

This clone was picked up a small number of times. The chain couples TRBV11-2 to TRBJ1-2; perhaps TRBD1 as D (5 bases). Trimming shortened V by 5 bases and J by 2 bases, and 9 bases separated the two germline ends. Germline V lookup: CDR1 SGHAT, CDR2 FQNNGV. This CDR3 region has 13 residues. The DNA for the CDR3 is TGTGCCAGCAGCGCGTGGGGCAACTATGGCTACACCTTC. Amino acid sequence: CASSAWGNYGYTF.

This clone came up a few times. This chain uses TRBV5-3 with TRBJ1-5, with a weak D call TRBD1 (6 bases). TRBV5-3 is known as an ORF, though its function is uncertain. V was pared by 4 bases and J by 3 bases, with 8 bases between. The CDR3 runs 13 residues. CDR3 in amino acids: CARSHRDNQPQHF. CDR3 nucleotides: TGTGCCAGAAGCCACAGGGACAATCAGCCCCAGCATTTT.

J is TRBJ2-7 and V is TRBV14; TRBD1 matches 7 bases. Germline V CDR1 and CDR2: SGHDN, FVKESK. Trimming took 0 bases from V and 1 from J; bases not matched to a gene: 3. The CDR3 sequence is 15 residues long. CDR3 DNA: TGTGCCAGCAGCCAAGAACAGGGGATATCCTACGAGCAGTACTTC. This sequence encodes CASSQEQGISYEQYF.

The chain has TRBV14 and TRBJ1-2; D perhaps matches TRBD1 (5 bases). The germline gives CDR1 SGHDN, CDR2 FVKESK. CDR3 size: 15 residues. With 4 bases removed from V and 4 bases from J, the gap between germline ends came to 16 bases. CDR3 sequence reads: CASSPSPGTLYGYTF. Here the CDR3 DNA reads TGTGCCAGCAGCCCCTCGCCAGGGACTCTCTATGGCTACACCTTC. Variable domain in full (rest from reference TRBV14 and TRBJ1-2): EAGVTQFPSHSVIEKGQTVTLRCDPISGHDNLYWYRRVMGKEIKFLLHFVKESKQDESGMPNNRFLAERTGGTYSTLKVQPAELEDSGVYFCASSPSPGTLYGYTFGSGTRLTVV.

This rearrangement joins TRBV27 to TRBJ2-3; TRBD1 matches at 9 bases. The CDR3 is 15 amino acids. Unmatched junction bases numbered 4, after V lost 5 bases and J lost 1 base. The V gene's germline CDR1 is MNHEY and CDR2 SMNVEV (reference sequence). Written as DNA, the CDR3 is TGTGCCAGCAGTACATGGACAGGGGGCACAGATACGCAGTATTTT. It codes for CASSTWTGGTDTQYF.

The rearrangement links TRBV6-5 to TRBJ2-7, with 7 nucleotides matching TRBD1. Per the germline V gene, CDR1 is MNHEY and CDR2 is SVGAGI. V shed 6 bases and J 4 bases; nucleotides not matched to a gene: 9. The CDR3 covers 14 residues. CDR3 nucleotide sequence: TGTGCCAGCAGACCGACAGGGTCTACGTACGAGCAGTACTTC. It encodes CASRPTGSTYEQYF.

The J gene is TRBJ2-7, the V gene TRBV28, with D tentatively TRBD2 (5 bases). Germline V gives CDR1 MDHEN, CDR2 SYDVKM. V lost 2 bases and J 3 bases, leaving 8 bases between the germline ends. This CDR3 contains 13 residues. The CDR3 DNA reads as TGTGCCAGCAGTTTAGGGGAGCTCTACGAGCAGTACTTC. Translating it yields CASSLGELYEQYF.

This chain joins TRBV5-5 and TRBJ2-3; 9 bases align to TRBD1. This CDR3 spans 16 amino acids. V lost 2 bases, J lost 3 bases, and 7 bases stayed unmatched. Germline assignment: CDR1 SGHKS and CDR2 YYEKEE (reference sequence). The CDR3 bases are TGTGCCAGCAGCTTACCACCCGGGACAGGGACAGATACGCAGTATTTT. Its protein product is CASSLPPGTGTDTQYF.

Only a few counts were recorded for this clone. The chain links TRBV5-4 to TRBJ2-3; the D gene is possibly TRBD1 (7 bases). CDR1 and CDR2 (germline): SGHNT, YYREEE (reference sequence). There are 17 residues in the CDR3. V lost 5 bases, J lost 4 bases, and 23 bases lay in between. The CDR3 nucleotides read TGTGCCAGCAGTTGGAGGGGTAGGGGGCGCTTGGCAGATACGCAGTATTTT. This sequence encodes CASSWRGRGRLADTQYF.